Listed below are T cell receptor beta chains from one sample, sequenced in a study of T and B cells in COVID-19 patients. MiXCR, applied by TCRdb to the multiplex PCR reads, yields one record per CDR3 protein. The table includes around 30,000 distinct CDR3 sequences, approximately 32% detected once. The sample consisted of blood. These receptor sequences come from a human donor who had recovered from COVID-19. Both conserved end residues are part of each CDR3. D genes are given only for firm matches. The size field is filled for only some rows; it gives once, few, many or a size class.

CASKIRDRATDTQYF TGTGCCAGCAAAATCCGGGACAGGGCGACAGATACGCAGTATTTT . 15 TRBJ2-3 TRBV27 TRBD1
CASSYSSGRPTGGELFF TGTGCCAGCAGTTACTCGAGCGGGAGGCCGACTGGCGGGGAGCTGTTTTTT . 17 TRBJ2-2 TRBV6-5 TRBD2
CASSFPGAGEVNEQFF TGTGCCAGCAGTTTTCCCGGGGCGGGGGAGGTCAATGAGCAGTTCTTC few 16 TRBJ2-1 TRBV12-3/TRBV12-4 TRBD2
CASSFTGASEAFF TGTGCCAGCAGTTTCACAGGTGCGAGTGAAGCTTTCTTT few 13 TRBJ1-1 TRBV27 .
CASRDGIRRGYTF TGTGCCAGCAGAGATGGCATCAGGAGAGGCTACACCTTC many 13 TRBJ1-2 TRBV6-5 .
CASRPTGTYEQYF TGTGCCAGCAGACCCACAGGTACCTACGAGCAGTACTTC few 13 TRBJ2-7 TRBV7-9 .
CASSLRGGDEQYF TGCGCCAGCAGCTTGCGGGGTGGCGACGAGCAGTACTTC once 13 TRBJ2-7 TRBV5-1 .
CASSPGTSGSYERYF TGTGCCAGCAGCCCTGGGACTAGCGGGAGTTACGAGCGGTACTTC once 15 TRBJ2-7 TRBV7-6 TRBD2
CSARWGPDNTYEQYF TGCAGTGCTAGGTGGGGTCCGGACAATACCTACGAGCAGTACTTC . 15 TRBJ2-7 TRBV20-1 .
CASSLDPSGIQETQYF TGCGCCAGCAGCTTGGACCCTAGCGGGATACAAGAGACCCAGTACTTC . 16 TRBJ2-5 TRBV5-1 TRBD2
CASSIEVRPNTEAFF TGTGCCAGTAGTATAGAGGTCCGACCGAACACTGAAGCTTTCTTT . 15 TRBJ1-1 TRBV19 .
CATRGPGETQYF TGTGCCACACGGGGACCGGGGGAGACCCAGTACTTC many 12 TRBJ2-5 TRBV15 .
CASSFAGAFNQPQHF TGTGCCAGCAGCTTCGCAGGGGCGTTCAATCAGCCCCAGCATTTT . 15 TRBJ1-5 TRBV5-6 .
CASSPVIGQGLNEQYF TGTGCCAGCAGCCCCGTCATTGGACAGGGTCTCAACGAGCAGTACTTC . 16 TRBJ2-7 TRBV12-3/TRBV12-4 TRBD1
CASAPASGGAGSYNEQFF TGTGCCAGCGCACCCGCAAGCGGGGGGGCGGGTTCCTACAATGAGCAGTTCTTC . 18 TRBJ2-1 TRBV5-4 TRBD2
CASSEGFAGNTIYF TGTGCCAGCAGTGAAGGGTTTGCTGGAAACACCATATATTTT . 14 TRBJ1-3 TRBV6-5 .
CASSLVSLRDRGNEQFF TGTGCCAGCAGCTTGGTTAGCCTCCGGGACAGGGGCAATGAGCAGTTCTTC few 17 TRBJ2-1 TRBV5-6 TRBD1
CASSPEDGYTF TGTGCCAGCTCACCGGAGGATGGCTACACCTTC . 11 TRBJ1-2 TRBV18 .
CASSQGFPYNEQFF TGTGCCAGCTCACAGGGATTTCCCTACAATGAGCAGTTCTTC many 14 TRBJ2-1 TRBV18 .
CASKQPPGTSGSEQYF TGTGCCAGCAAACAACCGCCCGGGACTAGCGGGAGTGAGCAGTACTTC . 16 TRBJ2-7 TRBV6-6 TRBD2
CASSYSPFEATNEKLFF TGTGCCAGCAGTTACTCCCCCTTCGAGGCAACTAATGAAAAACTGTTTTTT once 17 TRBJ1-4 TRBV6-2/TRBV6-3 .
CASSGPPGHTQYF TGTGCCAGCTCAGGCCCCCCCGGACATACGCAGTATTTT . 13 TRBJ2-3 TRBV7-9 .
CASMSGGGSYEQYF TGTGCCAGCATGTCCGGCGGTGGGTCCTACGAGCAGTACTTC few 14 TRBJ2-7 TRBV6-5 .
CASSTLGGEAFF TGTGCCAGTAGTACCCTGGGGGGCGAAGCTTTCTTT . 12 TRBJ1-1 TRBV19 .
CAGPGETQYF TGTGCGGGGCCGGGAGAGACCCAGTACTTC . 10 TRBJ2-5 TRBV6-5 .
CASRGGSLTSEQYF TGTGCCAGCAGGGGGGGGAGCTTGACGTCCGAGCAGTACTTC few 14 TRBJ2-7 TRBV12-3/TRBV12-4 TRBD2
CSAADPAGDYGYTF TGCAGTGCTGCGGATCCGGCCGGGGACTATGGCTACACCTTC . 14 TRBJ1-2 TRBV20-1 .
CASSHPLGRGELFF TGTGCCAGCAGTCACCCCCTGGGAAGAGGGGAGCTGTTTTTT . 14 TRBJ2-2 TRBV28 .